These T cell receptor beta chains were read from a single sample in a study of cytomegalovirus exposure and HLA in healthy donors. Libraries were prepared by immunoSEQ multiplex PCR; TCRdb keeps only in-frame clonotypes and omits some of them. Among roughly 92,000 clones listed, 6% to 9% were seen once. Sequenced: PBMCs. The origin of the receptors is a man aged 45-65 years in good health and CMV-seronegative. Each CDR3 is given without its conserved first and last residue. D genes are given only for firm matches.

.,TRBJ1-4,TRBV28,ASSLAPTNEKLF
TRBD2,TRBJ2-7,TRBV6-1,ASSEANLADQYEQY
TRBD1,TRBJ2-7,TRBV28,ASSSAGQGAFYEQY
TRBD2,TRBJ2-7,TRBV18,ASSPRLVRREISYEQY
TRBD2,TRBJ2-7,TRBV7-6,ASSPRGGTSGYEQY
.,TRBJ1-2,TRBV6-6,ASSGQTGPRT
.,TRBJ1-6,TRBV28,ASILAGGFSPLH
TRBD2,TRBJ2-5,TRBV15,ATSSILAGEGETQY
.,TRBJ1-1,TRBV29-1,SVSREGTEAF
.,TRBJ2-3,TRBV5-4,ASSLVTGGNTDTQY
.,TRBJ1-5,TRBV15,ATSRDLANQPQH
TRBD1,TRBJ1-1,TRBV9,ASSVASTGAAEAF
.,TRBJ1-5,TRBV19,ASSPRRGKNQPQH
.,TRBJ1-2,TRBV4-1,ASSQGPPGSNYGYT
.,TRBJ2-1,TRBV4-2,ASSQEGAGGPYNEQF
TRBD1,TRBJ2-3,TRBV5-6,ASSVTGTGTDTQY
.,TRBJ2-1,TRBV6-7,ASSCPGLGNEQF
TRBD2,TRBJ2-1,TRBV4-3,ASSQDGVAGPNEQF
.,TRBJ2-1,TRBV15,ATIQSRSYNEQF
TRBD2,TRBJ2-5,TRBV6-5,ASSRTRQGETQY
.,TRBJ1-1,TRBV15,ATSREKGIGLNTEAF
TRBD2,TRBJ2-7,TRBV6-6,ASSPQRREGNEQY
.,TRBJ1-5,TRBV28,ASSLFGNSLDSNQPQH
TRBD1,TRBJ2-3,TRBV7-2,ASSADRDTDTQY
.,TRBJ2-5,TRBV28,ASMVGGGETQY
.,TRBJ2-7,TRBV5-6,ASSFRAYEQY
.,TRBJ2-3,TRBV18,ASSPLSGDTDTQY
TRBD2,TRBJ2-7,TRBV27,ASSLGAGAYEQY
TRBD2,TRBJ2-1,TRBV6-4,ASSQNPWLAGSSYNEQF
.,TRBJ1-1,TRBV28,ASSPDQENTEAF
.,TRBJ1-2,TRBV9,ASSVGGTYGYT
.,TRBJ1-5,TRBV7-6,ASSLAAGPNQPQH
.,TRBJ2-2,TRBV29-1,SADMSRGRTGELF
TRBD1,TRBJ2-7,TRBV6-5,ASSYLTGGPPNEQY
.,TRBJ2-2,TRBV7-9,ASSGRGLQNTGELF
.,TRBJ1-2,TRBV28,ASSLPGNYGYT
TRBD2,TRBJ2-3,TRBV7-3,ASSLTGTSGAHTDTQY
.,TRBJ1-1,TRBV7-9,ASRYTGFFMNTEAF
TRBD1,TRBJ1-4,TRBV5-1,ASSPGTVNEKLF
TRBD2,TRBJ2-7,TRBV9,ASSPGLAGGLAEQY
TRBD1,TRBJ2-2,TRBV5-4,ASSRSGTGVTGELF
.,TRBJ1-6,TRBV25-1,ASSVTGRATLH
TRBD1,TRBJ2-7,TRBV15,ATSSGQGDTYEQY
TRBD2,TRBJ2-2,TRBV4-1,ASSQLAGVGELF
TRBD2,TRBJ2-7,TRBV14,ASSQGAGYEQY
.,TRBJ2-1,TRBV7-3,ASSSGLYNEQF
.,TRBJ2-1,TRBV10-3,AISRRLDEQF
.,TRBJ2-7,TRBV7-8,ASSLGPEQY
TRBD1,TRBJ2-7,TRBV28,ASSRTGSPPYEQY
TRBD2,TRBJ2-2,TRBV28,ASSFRREVTGELF
TRBD2,TRBJ2-3,TRBV27,ASSSLRLLAGGVVDTQY
.,TRBJ1-1,TRBV28,ASSLTGITEAF
TRBD2,TRBJ2-3,TRBV5-1,ASSLDLSGGTDTQY
TRBD1,TRBJ1-1,TRBV19,ASSPTGGVTEAF
.,TRBJ1-2,TRBV6-6,ASSPGGAYGYT
.,TRBJ1-3,TRBV27,ARTRVTGNTIY
.,TRBJ1-1,TRBV14,ASSGWGGEAF